Listed here is a single T cell receptor beta chain. Its specificity is unknown. The V and J ends lost 1 base and 9 bases respectively, with 20 bases between them. Germline V gene data show CDR1 as LGHDT and CDR2 as YNNKEL (reference sequence). This CDR3 has 16 amino acids. This record belongs to a study of T cell responses to AZD1222 COVID-19 vaccine. Sequencing was performed with immunoSEQ multiplex PCR; in TCRdb, only in-frame clones are kept and a portion is missing. The sample holds 110,000 or so clones, just over 85% seen once. Study results and caveats: All repertoire sampling was performed exclusively after the peak T cell response. Donors, mostly white British, included more females; clonal diversity was possibly underestimated.

This sample comprised peripheral blood, obtained on day 0 of AZD1222 vaccination. The rearrangement links TRBV3-1 (or the pseudogene TRBV3-2) to TRBJ2-3; tentatively, D is TRBD2 (6 bases). This TCR derives from an adult in good health. CDR3 sequence: CASSQAGDQGGPTQYF. Written as DNA, the CDR3 is TGTGCCAGCAGCCAAGCGGGAGACCAAGGTGGGCCAACGCAGTATTTT.